One sample yielded the 27 T cell receptor beta chains listed below, sequenced in a study of T cell responses to AZD1222 COVID-19 vaccine. Sequencing was performed with immunoSEQ multiplex PCR; in TCRdb, only in-frame clones are kept and a portion is missing. Seen here are 95,000 to 110,000 clones, over 75% observed once, and the top ten hold 20%. The source was peripheral blood, collected on day 0 of AZD1222 vaccination. These receptors were collected from an adult in good health.

This chain connects TRBV4-3 to TRBJ2-3; weak D call: TRBD2 (6 bases). Germline lookup yields CDR1 LGHNA and CDR2 YSLEER. Trimming removed 6 bases from V and 0 bases from J, with 16 bases in between. The CDR3 consists of 16 residues. CDR3 region: CASSSRLGGSTDTQYF. The CDR3 bases are TGCGCCAGCAGTTCTCGGCTCGGGGGAAGCACAGATACGCAGTATTTT.

The chain is built from TRBV5-1 and TRBJ1-3; 7 positions agree with TRBD1. V was clipped by 5 bases and J by 0 bases; unmatched bases: 17. Germline V gene lookup returns CDR1 SGHRS and CDR2 YFSETQ. There are 19 residues in the CDR3. In DNA form, the CDR3 reads TGCGCCAGCAGATGGGGGACAGAGGGTAAGGGCTACTCTGGAAACACCATATATTTT. As protein: CASRWGTEGKGYSGNTIYF. The variable domain in full, with the rest retrieved from reference TRBV5-1 and TRBJ1-3, is KAGVTQTPRYLIKTRGQQVTLSCSPISGHRSVSWYQQTPGQGLQFLFEYFSETQRNKGNFPGRFSGRQFSNSRSEMNVSTLELGDSALYLCASRWGTEGKGYSGNTIYFGEGSWLTVV.

The chain carries TRBV6-6 and TRBJ2-7; maybe TRBD2 (5 bases). V was pared by 7 bases and J by 0 bases, with 10 bases between. The CDR3 spans 13 residues. In germline, CDR1 is MNHNY, CDR2 SVGAGI (reference sequence). The CDR3: CASTRGNSYEQYF. CDR3 coding DNA: TGTGCCAGCACCCGGGGAAACTCCTACGAGCAGTACTTC.

This chain uses TRBV4-1 with TRBJ1-2; no firm D call. CDR3 size: 16 residues. Trimming pared 4 bases from V and 1 base from J, leaving 16 bases between. The germline CDR1 and CDR2 sequences are MGHRA and YSYEKL. The CDR3 nucleotides read TGCGCCAGCAGCCCCCCTCTTGGAATAGTTAACTATGGCTACACCTTC. This translates into CASSPPLGIVNYGYTF.

The chain uses TRBV28 and TRBJ1-2; weak D call: TRBD1 (5 bases). Per the germline V gene, CDR1 is MDHEN and CDR2 is SYDVKM. The CDR3 length is 13 residues. Trimming shortened V by 2 bases and J by 4 bases, and 8 bases separated the two germline ends. CDR3 residues: CASSLGGGYGYTF. The CDR3 DNA reads as TGTGCCAGCAGTTTAGGGGGGGGCTATGGCTACACCTTC.

The chain is built from TRBV9 and TRBJ1-2, with D hard to call. Trimming pared 3 bases from V and 2 bases from J, leaving 11 bases between. Germline assignment: CDR1 SGDLS and CDR2 YYNGEE. The CDR3 contains 14 residues. The CDR3 protein is CASSEYGENYGYTF. For the CDR3, the DNA is TGTGCCAGCAGCGAGTACGGGGAGAACTATGGCTACACCTTC. The full variable domain, with the rest looked up from reference TRBV9 and TRBJ1-2, is DSGVTQTPKHLITATGQRVTLRCSPRSGDLSVYWYQQSLDQGLQFLIQYYNGEERAKGNILERFSAQQFPDLHSELNLSSLELGDSALYFCASSEYGENYGYTFGSGTRLTVV.

The chain joins TRBV7-2 to TRBJ1-1, with a tentative D call TRBD1 (6 bases). Germline CDR1 SGHTA, CDR2 FQGNSA. V was trimmed by 0 bases and J by 1 base, leaving 9 bases between them. The CDR3 is made up of 15 amino acids. The DNA of the CDR3 is TGTGCCAGCAGCTTAGCCCTACAGGGGAACACTGAAGCTTTCTTT. It yields the protein CASSLALQGNTEAFF.

V is TRBV4-1 and J is TRBJ2-5; perhaps D is TRBD1 or TRBD2 (5 bases each). Trimming removed 0 bases at V and 6 bases at J, with 11 bases between. Germline-derived CDR1 and CDR2 are MGHRA and YSYEKL. The CDR3 covers 14 residues. As DNA, the CDR3 is TGCGCCAGCAGCCAAGAGGGACCCAGTAAGACCCAGTACTTC. Its protein product is CASSQEGPSKTQYF.

V gene TRBV7-9 combines with J gene TRBJ2-2; the D gene is possibly TRBD2 (6 bases). The CDR3 totals 16 residues. Germline V gene data show CDR1 as SEHNR and CDR2 as FQNEAQ (reference sequence). Deletions cut 3 bases from V and 5 bases from J, with 16 bases between. CDR3 nucleotides: TGTGCCAGCAGCTTTTACGACGGGAGAGGGACCGGGGAGCTGTTTTTT. This gives the protein CASSFYDGRGTGELFF.

The chain couples TRBV18 to TRBJ2-4, with D uncertain. Trimming removed 0 bases from V and 0 bases from J, with 9 bases in between. This CDR3 region has 16 residues. Germline CDR1 is KGHSH and CDR2 is LQKENI. In DNA form, the CDR3 reads TGTGCCAGCTCACCACCCCGGTCCGCAGCCAAAAACATTCAGTACTTC. Amino acids: CASSPPRSAAKNIQYF.

The chain couples TRBV19 to TRBJ1-2, with D unclear. CDR3 length: 15 amino acids. V was pared by 6 bases and J by 5 bases, with 19 bases between. CDR1 and CDR2 (germline): LNHDA, SQIVND (reference sequence). The CDR3 DNA is TGTGCCAGTAGAGGGTCCCAGGTTTTTATGTATGGCTACACCTTC. This gives the protein CASRGSQVFMYGYTF.

This chain joins TRBV19 and TRBJ2-1, with D unresolved. CDR3 length: 14 residues. V was clipped by 1 base and J by 8 bases, with 12 bases between them. Germline CDR1 LNHDA, CDR2 SQIVND (reference sequence). CDR3 protein: CASSIGKVWDEQFF. The DNA for the CDR3 is TGTGCCAGTAGTATAGGAAAGGTCTGGGATGAGCAGTTCTTC. The variable domain in full, completed from reference TRBV19 and TRBJ2-1, reads DGGITQSPKYLFRKEGQNVTLSCEQNLNHDAMYWYRQDPGQGLRLIYYSQIVNDFQKGDIAEGYSVSREKKESFPLTVTSAQKNPTAFYLCASSIGKVWDEQFFGPGTRLTVL.

This chain joins TRBV19 and TRBJ2-3; possible D gene TRBD2, 6 bases. V was cut by 5 bases and J by 3 bases, with 12 bases left in between. Germline CDR1 LNHDA, CDR2 SQIVND (reference sequence). There are 14 residues in the CDR3. CDR3 coding DNA: TGTGCCAGTAGTGCCGGGGGTGGGACAGATACGCAGTATTTT. Translating gives CASSAGGGTDTQYF.

V gene TRBV6-5 combines with J gene TRBJ1-4, with D possibly being TRBD1 (6 bases). The CDR3 consists of 14 residues. CDR1 and CDR2 (germline): MNHEY, SVGAGI. The germline V and J ends were trimmed by 7 bases and 4 bases, with 13 bases remaining between them. CDR3 bases: TGTGCCAGCAATAAACAGGGTAGTAATGAAAAACTGTTTTTT. Its protein is CASNKQGSNEKLFF.

The CDR3 loop reads CARSPRDGSNQPQHF. CDR3 bases: TGTGCCAGAAGCCCACGGGACGGAAGCAATCAGCCCCAGCATTTT. The chain joins TRBV5-3 to TRBJ1-5, with a possible D match to TRBD1 (5 bases). TRBV5-3 has ORF status, its function being uncertain. The CDR3 extends over 15 amino acids. V lost 4 bases and J lost 1, with 12 bases in between.

The CDR3 DNA is TGTGCCAGCAGAGCGTCTGCTGAAGCTTTCTTT. Amino acid sequence: CASRASAEAFF. This chain connects TRBV25-1 to TRBJ1-1; D unresolved. V dropped 6 bases and J dropped 6 bases, with 8 bases sitting between them. The germline gives CDR1 MGHDK, CDR2 SYGVNS. This CDR3 spans 11 amino acids.

The chain combines TRBV7-9 with TRBJ1-5, with unresolved D. Germline values: CDR1 SEHNR, CDR2 FQNEAQ (reference sequence). The CDR3 runs to 13 residues. The V end was cut by 6 bases, the J end by 3 bases, with 9 bases between. This chain's CDR3 is CASSSDTNQPQHF. CDR3 coding DNA: TGTGCCAGCAGTTCCGACACCAATCAGCCCCAGCATTTT.

Here the CDR3 reads CASSLFWTSGYNEQFF. The CDR3 DNA follows: TGTGCCAGCAGTTTATTTTGGACTAGCGGATACAATGAGCAGTTCTTC. The chain combines TRBV27 with TRBJ2-1, with 10 nucleotides matching TRBD2. The J segment lost 4 bases and the V segment lost 1 base, leaving 4 bases of the junction unmatched. Per germline, CDR1 MNHEY and CDR2 SMNVEV (reference sequence). The CDR3 spans 16 residues.

The chain has TRBV9 and TRBJ2-2; D remains ambiguous. Germline CDR1 reads SGDLS; CDR2 reads YYNGEE. Trimming removed 0 bases from V and 0 bases from J, with 9 bases in between. The CDR3 has 16 amino acids. This chain's CDR3 is CASSVGAQANTGELFF. CDR3 sequence (DNA): TGTGCCAGCAGCGTAGGGGCGCAAGCGAACACCGGGGAGCTGTTTTTT.

V and J are TRBV6-2 or TRBV6-3 and TRBJ1-5; no definite D call. Germline V CDR1 and CDR2: MNHEY, SVGEGT. With 4 bases removed from V and 0 bases from J, the gap between germline ends came to 7 bases. This CDR3 is built from 14 residues. The CDR3 DNA reads TGTGCCAGCAGTTGGGGTGGTAGCAATCAGCCCCAGCATTTT. Protein sequence: CASSWGGSNQPQHF.

V gene TRBV7-9 combines with J gene TRBJ1-1; D is possibly TRBD1 (6 bases). The CDR3 runs to 13 residues. Germline lookup yields CDR1 SEHNR and CDR2 FQNEAQ (reference sequence). The V gene lost 5 bases and the J gene lost 7 bases, with 14 bases spanning the gap. The CDR3 bases are TGTGCCAGCAGCACCGGGACAACAAGTGAAGCTTTCTTT. Translating it yields CASSTGTTSEAFF. The full variable domain, its missing parts supplied by reference TRBV7-9 and TRBJ1-1, is DTGVSQNPRHKITKRGQNVTFRCDPISEHNRLYWYRQTLGQGPEFLTYFQNEAQLEKSRLLSDRFSAERPKGSFSTLEIQRTEQGDSAMYLCASSTGTTSEAFFGQGTRLTVV.

The chain carries TRBV6-5 and TRBJ2-5; 11 bases are a match to TRBD2. J gave up 1 base and V 5 bases, and 3 bases lay outside the gene matches. There are 15 residues in the CDR3. CDR1 and CDR2 (germline): MNHEY, SVGAGI. CDR3 sequence reads: CASSLLAGGQETQYF. Written as DNA, the CDR3 is TGTGCCAGCAGTCTGCTAGCGGGGGGCCAAGAGACCCAGTACTTC.

The V and J genes are TRBV7-2 and TRBJ1-2, with D possibly TRBD1 on 6 matching bases. Germline V CDR1 and CDR2: SGHTA, FQGNSA. This CDR3 contains 15 residues. With 2 bases removed from V and 0 bases from J, the gap between germline ends came to 10 bases. CDR3 in amino acids: CASSLWQGTNYGYTF. CDR3 DNA sequence: TGTGCCAGCAGCTTATGGCAGGGGACTAACTATGGCTACACCTTC.

The CDR3 sequence is CATSDDGSYGYTF. CDR3 nucleotides: TGTGCCACCAGTGATGATGGTTCCTATGGCTACACCTTC. V usage is TRBV24-1 and J usage is TRBJ1-2; no firm D call. Germline V gene data show CDR1 as KGHDR and CDR2 as SFDVKD. Trimming stripped 3 bases from V and 4 bases from J, with 8 bases between. The CDR3 has 13 residues.

The genes are TRBV7-2 and TRBJ1-2; 7 nucleotides match TRBD1. The junction had 15 bases not matched to a gene; V was cut back by 4 bases and J by 4 bases. The length of the CDR3 is 17 residues. Germline CDR1 reads SGHTA; CDR2 reads FQGNSA. CDR3 DNA: TGTGCCAGCAGCTCCTCAACGGGACAGTCCCATGGCTATGGCTACACCTTC. It encodes CASSSSTGQSHGYGYTF.

The V and J genes are TRBV18 and TRBJ2-3; D unresolved. From germline, CDR1 is KGHSH and CDR2 LQKENI. Trimming removed 0 bases from V and 1 base from J, with 5 bases in between. CDR3 length equals 14 residues. The CDR3 sequence: CASSPPAGTDTQYF. CDR3 coding DNA: TGTGCCAGCTCACCACCAGCTGGCACAGATACGCAGTATTTT.

The chain's CDR3 is CASTVSGQDYNEQFF. As DNA, the CDR3 is TGTGCCAGCACCGTATCAGGACAGGATTACAATGAGCAGTTCTTC. This chain joins TRBV21-1 and TRBJ2-1; TRBD1 is the table's D call, not checked against the DNA. TRBV21-1 is reported as a pseudogene. The CDR3 has 15 amino acids.